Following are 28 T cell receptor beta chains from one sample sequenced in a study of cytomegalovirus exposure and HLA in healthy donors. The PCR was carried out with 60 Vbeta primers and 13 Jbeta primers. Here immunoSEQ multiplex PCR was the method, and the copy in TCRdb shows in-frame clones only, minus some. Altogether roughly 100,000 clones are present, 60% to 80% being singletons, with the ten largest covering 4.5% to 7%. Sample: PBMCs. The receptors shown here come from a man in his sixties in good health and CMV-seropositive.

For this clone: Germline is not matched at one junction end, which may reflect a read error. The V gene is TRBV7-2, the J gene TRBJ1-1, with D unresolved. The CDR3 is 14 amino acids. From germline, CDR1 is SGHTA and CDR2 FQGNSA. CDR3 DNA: TGTGCCAGCAGCCAAACCCCCCCCGTGAGGAGCCACCTTTGG. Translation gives CASSQTPPVRSHLW.

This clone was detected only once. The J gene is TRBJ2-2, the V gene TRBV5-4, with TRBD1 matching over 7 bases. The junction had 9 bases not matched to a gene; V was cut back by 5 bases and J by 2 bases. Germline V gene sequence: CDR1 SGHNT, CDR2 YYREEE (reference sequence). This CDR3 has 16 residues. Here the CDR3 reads CASSRPGTVNTGELFF. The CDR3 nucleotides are TGTGCCAGCAGTCGGCCAGGGACAGTTAACACCGGGGAGCTGTTTTTT.

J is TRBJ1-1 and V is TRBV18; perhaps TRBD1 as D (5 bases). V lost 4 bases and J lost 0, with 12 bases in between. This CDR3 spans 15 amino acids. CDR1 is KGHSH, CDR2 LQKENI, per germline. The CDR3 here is CASSRSKGLNTEAFF. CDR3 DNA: TGTGCCAGCTCACGATCCAAGGGGTTGAACACTGAAGCTTTCTTT.

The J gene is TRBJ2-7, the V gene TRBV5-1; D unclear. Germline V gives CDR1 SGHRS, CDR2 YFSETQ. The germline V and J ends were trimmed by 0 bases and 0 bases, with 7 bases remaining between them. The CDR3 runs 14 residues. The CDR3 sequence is CASSLDWSSYEQYF. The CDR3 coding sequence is TGCGCCAGCAGCTTGGACTGGAGCTCCTACGAGCAGTACTTC.

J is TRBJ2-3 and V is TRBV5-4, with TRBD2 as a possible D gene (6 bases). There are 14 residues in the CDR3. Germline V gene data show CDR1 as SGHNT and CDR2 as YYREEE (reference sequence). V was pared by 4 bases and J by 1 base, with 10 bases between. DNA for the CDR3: TGTGCCAGCAGCCTAGCGCTCGGCACAGATACGCAGTATTTT. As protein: CASSLALGTDTQYF.

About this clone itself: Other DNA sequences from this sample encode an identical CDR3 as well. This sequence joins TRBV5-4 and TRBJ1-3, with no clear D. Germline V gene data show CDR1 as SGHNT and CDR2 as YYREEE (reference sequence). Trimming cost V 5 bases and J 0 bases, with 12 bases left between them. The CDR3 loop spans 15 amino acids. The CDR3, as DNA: TGTGCCAGCAGTCTGGGCGGGCTCTCTGGAAACACCATATATTTT. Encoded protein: CASSLGGLSGNTIYF.

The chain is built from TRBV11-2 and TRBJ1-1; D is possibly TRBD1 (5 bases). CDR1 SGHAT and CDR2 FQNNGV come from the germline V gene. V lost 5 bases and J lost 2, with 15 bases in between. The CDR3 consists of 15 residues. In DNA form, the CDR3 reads TGTGCCAGCAGCCCATCCCAGGGTCGAAACACTGAAGCTTTCTTT. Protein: CASSPSQGRNTEAFF.

The CDR3 region has the DNA TGTGCCAGTAGCTTAGCGGGGGCTCTCACAGATACGCAGTATTTT. Its translation is CASSLAGALTDTQYF. V gene TRBV19 combines with J gene TRBJ2-3; 9 nucleotides match TRBD2. CDR1 and CDR2 (germline): LNHDA, SQIVND (reference sequence). CDR3 size: 15 residues. Germline trimming cut 6 bases from V and 2 bases from J; bases unmatched to any gene: 6.

The CDR3 loop is CASSLTPAGRTYNEQFF. In nucleotides, the CDR3 is TGTGCCAGCAGCTTAACCCCCGCGGGTAGAACCTACAATGAGCAGTTCTTC. The chain joins TRBV7-3 to TRBJ2-1; a weak D match, TRBD2 (5 bases). The CDR3 contains 17 residues. Trimming shortened V by 0 bases and J by 2 bases, and 14 bases separated the two germline ends. Per germline, CDR1 SGHTA and CDR2 FQGTGA.

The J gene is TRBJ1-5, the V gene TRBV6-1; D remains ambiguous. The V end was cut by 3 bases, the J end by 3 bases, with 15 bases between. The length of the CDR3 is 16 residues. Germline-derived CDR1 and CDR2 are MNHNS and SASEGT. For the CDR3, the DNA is TGTGCCAGCAGTGAGGGAGCGAGGACGAACAATCAGCCCCAGCATTTT. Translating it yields CASSEGARTNNQPQHF.

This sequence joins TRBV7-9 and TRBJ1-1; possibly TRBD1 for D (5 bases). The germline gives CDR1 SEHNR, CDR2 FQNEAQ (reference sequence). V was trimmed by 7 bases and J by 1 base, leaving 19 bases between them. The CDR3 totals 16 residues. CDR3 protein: CASTTGGAGANTEAFF. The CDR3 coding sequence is TGTGCCAGCACCACCGGAGGGGCCGGGGCGAACACTGAAGCTTTCTTT.

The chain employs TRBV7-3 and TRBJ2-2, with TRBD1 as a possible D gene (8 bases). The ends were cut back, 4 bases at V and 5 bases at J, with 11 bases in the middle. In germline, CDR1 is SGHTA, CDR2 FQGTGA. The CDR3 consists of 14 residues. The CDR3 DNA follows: TGTGCCAGCAGCTCACAGGGGGGGACCGGGGAGCTGTTTTTT. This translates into CASSSQGGTGELFF.

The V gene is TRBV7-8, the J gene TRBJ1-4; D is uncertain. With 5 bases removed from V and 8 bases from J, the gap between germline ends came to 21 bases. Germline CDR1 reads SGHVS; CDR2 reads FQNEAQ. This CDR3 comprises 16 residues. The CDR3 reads CASSPYITQVREKLFF. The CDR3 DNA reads TGTGCCAGCAGCCCTTATATCACCCAGGTTCGAGAAAAACTGTTTTTT. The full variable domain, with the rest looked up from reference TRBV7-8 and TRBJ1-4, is GAGVSQSPRYKVAKRGQDVALRCDPISGHVSLFWYQQALGQGPEFLTYFQNEAQLDKSGLPSDRFFAERPEGSVSTLKIQRTQQEDSAVYLCASSPYITQVREKLFFGSGTQLSVL.

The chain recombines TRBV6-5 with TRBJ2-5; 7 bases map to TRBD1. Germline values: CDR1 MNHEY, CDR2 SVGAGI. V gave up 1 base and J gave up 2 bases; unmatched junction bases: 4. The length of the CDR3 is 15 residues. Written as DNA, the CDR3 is TGTGCCAGCAGTTACTGGGACAGTGGGCAAGAGACCCAGTACTTC. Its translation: CASSYWDSGQETQYF.

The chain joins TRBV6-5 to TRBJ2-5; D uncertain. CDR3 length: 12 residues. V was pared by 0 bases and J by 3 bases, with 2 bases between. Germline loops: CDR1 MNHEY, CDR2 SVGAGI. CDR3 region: CASSYSEETQYF. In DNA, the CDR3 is TGTGCCAGCAGTTACTCCGAAGAGACCCAGTACTTC.

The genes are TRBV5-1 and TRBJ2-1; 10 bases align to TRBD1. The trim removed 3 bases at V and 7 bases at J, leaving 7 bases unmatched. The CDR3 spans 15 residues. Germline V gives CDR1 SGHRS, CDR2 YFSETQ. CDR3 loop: CASSYPGQGTNEQFF. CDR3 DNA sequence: TGCGCCAGCAGCTATCCGGGACAGGGGACAAATGAGCAGTTCTTC.

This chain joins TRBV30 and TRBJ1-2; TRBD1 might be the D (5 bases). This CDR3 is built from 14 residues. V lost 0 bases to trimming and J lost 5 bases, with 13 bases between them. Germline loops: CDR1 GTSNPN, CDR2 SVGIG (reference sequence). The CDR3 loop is CAWSVKGAGYGYTF. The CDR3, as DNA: TGTGCCTGGAGTGTGAAAGGGGCCGGGTATGGCTACACCTTC. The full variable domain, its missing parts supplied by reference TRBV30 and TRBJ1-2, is SQTIHQWPATLVQPVGSPLSLECTVEGTSNPNLYWYRQAAGRGLQLLFYSVGIGQISSEVPQNLSASRPQDRQFILSSKKLLLSDSGFYLCAWSVKGAGYGYTFGSGTRLTVV.

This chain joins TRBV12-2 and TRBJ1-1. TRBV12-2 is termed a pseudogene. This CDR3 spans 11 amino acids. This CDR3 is CASRSGTEAFF. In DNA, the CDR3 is TGTGCAAGTCGCTCCGGGACTGAAGCTTTCTTT.

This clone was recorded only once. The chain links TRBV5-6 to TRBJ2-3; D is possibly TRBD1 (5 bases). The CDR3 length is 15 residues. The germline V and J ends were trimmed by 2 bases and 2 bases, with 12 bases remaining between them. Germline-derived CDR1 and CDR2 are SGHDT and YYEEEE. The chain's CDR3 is CASSLRGSPTDTQYF. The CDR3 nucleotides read TGTGCCAGCAGCTTAAGGGGCTCCCCCACAGATACGCAGTATTTT. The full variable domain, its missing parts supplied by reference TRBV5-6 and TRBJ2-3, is DAGVTQSPTHLIKTRGQQVTLRCSPKSGHDTVSWYQQALGQGPQFIFQYYEEEERQRGNFPDRFSGHQFPNYSSELNVNALLLGDSALYLCASSLRGSPTDTQYFGPGTRLTVL.

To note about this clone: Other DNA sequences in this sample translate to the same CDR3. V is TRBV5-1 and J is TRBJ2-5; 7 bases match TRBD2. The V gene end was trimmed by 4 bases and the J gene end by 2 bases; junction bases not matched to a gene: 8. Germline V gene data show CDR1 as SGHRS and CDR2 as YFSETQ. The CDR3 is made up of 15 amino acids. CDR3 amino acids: CASSAGASGQETQYF. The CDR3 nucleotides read TGCGCCAGCAGCGCCGGGGCTAGCGGACAAGAGACCCAGTACTTC. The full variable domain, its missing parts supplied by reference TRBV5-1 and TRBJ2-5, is KAGVTQTPRYLIKTRGQQVTLSCSPISGHRSVSWYQQTPGQGLQFLFEYFSETQRNKGNFPGRFSGRQFSNSRSEMNVSTLELGDSALYLCASSAGASGQETQYFGPGTRLLVL.

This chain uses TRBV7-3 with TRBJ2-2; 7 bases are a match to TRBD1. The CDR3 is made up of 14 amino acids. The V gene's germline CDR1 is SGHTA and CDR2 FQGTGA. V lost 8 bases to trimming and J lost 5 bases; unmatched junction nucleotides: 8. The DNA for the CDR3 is TGTGCCAGCGGTAGCCAGGGGGAAACCGGGGAGCTGTTTTTT. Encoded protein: CASGSQGETGELFF.

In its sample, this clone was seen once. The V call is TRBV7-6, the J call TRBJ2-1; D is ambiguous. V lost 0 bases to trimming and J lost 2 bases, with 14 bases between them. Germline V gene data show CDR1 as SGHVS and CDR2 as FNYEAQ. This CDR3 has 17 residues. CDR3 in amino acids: CASSLAARQFAYNEQFF. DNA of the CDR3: TGTGCCAGCAGCTTAGCGGCGAGGCAGTTTGCCTACAATGAGCAGTTCTTC.

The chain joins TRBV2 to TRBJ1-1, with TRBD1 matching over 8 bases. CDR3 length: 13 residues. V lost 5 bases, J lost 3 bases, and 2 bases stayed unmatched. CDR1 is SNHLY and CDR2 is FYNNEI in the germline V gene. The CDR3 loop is CASSPDRDTEAFF. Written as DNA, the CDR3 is TGTGCCAGCAGTCCGGACAGGGACACTGAAGCTTTCTTT.

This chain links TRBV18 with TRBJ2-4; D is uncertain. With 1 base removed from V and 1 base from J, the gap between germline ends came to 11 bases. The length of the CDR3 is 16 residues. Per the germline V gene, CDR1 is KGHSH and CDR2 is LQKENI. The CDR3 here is CASSPQEFGAKNIQYF. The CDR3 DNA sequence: TGTGCCAGCTCACCACAGGAGTTCGGGGCCAAAAACATTCAGTACTTC.

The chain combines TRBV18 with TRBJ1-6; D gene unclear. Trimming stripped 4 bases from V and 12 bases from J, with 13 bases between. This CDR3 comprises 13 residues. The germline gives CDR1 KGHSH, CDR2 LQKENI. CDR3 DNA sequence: TGTGCCAGCTCACGAGGAAACCTTCGACCCCTCCACTTT. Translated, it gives CASSRGNLRPLHF.

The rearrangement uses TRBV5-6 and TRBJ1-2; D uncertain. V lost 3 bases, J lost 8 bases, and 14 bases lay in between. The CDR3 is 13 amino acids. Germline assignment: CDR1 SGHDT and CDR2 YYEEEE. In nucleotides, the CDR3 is TGTGCCAGCAGCTGGCGGACTATGGGGGGCTACACCTTC. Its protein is CASSWRTMGGYTF.

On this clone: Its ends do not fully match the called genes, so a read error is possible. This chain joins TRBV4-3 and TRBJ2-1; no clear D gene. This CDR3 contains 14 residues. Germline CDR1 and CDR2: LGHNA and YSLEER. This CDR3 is CASGQAILYNEQFF. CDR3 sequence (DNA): TGCGCCAGCGGCCAAGCAATCCTATACAATGAGCAGTTCTTC.

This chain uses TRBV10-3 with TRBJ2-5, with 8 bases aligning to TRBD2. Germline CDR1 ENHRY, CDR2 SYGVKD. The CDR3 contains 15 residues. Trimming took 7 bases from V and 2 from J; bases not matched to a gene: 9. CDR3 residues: CAIMDGGVGQETQYF. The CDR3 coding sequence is TGTGCCATCATGGACGGGGGGGTAGGTCAAGAGACCCAGTACTTC.